The rows below give T cell receptor beta chains drawn from one sample of a study of a mutant IDH1 vaccine in newly diagnosed glioma. No antigens are known for them. Some clones are missing from TCRdb's copy, which holds only in-frame ones; the method was immunoSEQ multiplex PCR. This sample yields tens of thousands of clones, of which about four fifths are seen a single time; 4.5% to 5.5% belongs to the top ten. The sequencing here drew on PBMCs, taken from a glioma patient whose treatment included an IDH1 peptide vaccine. The receptors come from a woman aged 40-49 years with glioma. Some clones in this sample may be carry-over from other donors' samples. Both conserved end residues are part of each CDR3. The D gene is left open where the match is weak. Size is stated for part of the rows, as once, few or many counts, or as a class when the clone is expanded.

size	V	D	J	DNA	CDR3
-	TRBV2	TRBD2	TRBJ2-3	TGTGCCAGCACGTGGGCGGGGCGGCGGGAGGATACGCAGTATTTT	CASTWAGRREDTQYF
-	TRBV4-2	-	TRBJ1-5	TGTGCCAGCAGCCAAGAAAGCCCCGCGGGAGTTAGCAATCAGCCCCAGCATTTT	CASSQESPAGVSNQPQHF
-	TRBV28	-	TRBJ2-6	TGTGCCAGCAGTTTATCCGGAGTAGCTCAGGGAAACGTCCTGACTTTC	CASSLSGVAQGNVLTF
few	TRBV9	TRBD2	TRBJ2-1	TGTGCCAGCAGCGTTCTAGCGGACTACAATGAGCAGTTCTTC	CASSVLADYNEQFF
-	TRBV5-1	TRBD2	TRBJ2-1	TGCGCCAGCAGCCCGGGACTAGCGGGGGTGAATGAGCAGTTCTTC	CASSPGLAGVNEQFF
-	TRBV23-1	-	TRBJ2-7	TGCGCCAGCAGTCAACCCACAGGGTCCTACGAGCAGTACTTC	CASSQPTGSYEQYF
-	TRBV7-2	-	TRBJ2-3	TGTGCCAGCAGCTTAGCCCCGTGGGACTTCGCTACAGATACGCAGTATTTT	CASSLAPWDFATDTQYF
few	TRBV28	-	TRBJ2-5	TGTGCCACTGAAGCGTTAATAAGGCAAGAGACCCAGTACTTC	CATEALIRQETQYF
-	TRBV7-9	-	TRBJ1-4	TGTGCCAGCAGCCTCGGACGGGGAACTAATGAAAAACTGTTTTTT	CASSLGRGTNEKLFF
-	TRBV12-2	-	TRBJ2-7	TGTGCAAGTCGCTTAGAATCCCTAGCGGGAGTCAACGAGCAGTACTTC	CASRLESLAGVNEQYF
-	TRBV4-3	-	TRBJ2-7	TGCGCCAGCAGCCAAGGGGGGGGCGGAAGCTCCTACGAGCAGTACTTC	CASSQGGGGSSYEQYF
-	TRBV14	TRBD2	TRBJ2-7	TGTGCCAGCAGCCGGGGGGGACTCTACGAGCAGTACTTC	CASSRGGLYEQYF
few	TRBV21-1	-	TRBJ1-5	TGTGCCAGCAGCGCCCCGGGCGACAGATATAGCAATCAGCCCCAGCATTTT	CASSAPGDRYSNQPQHF
-	TRBV27	-	TRBJ2-1	TGTGCCAGCAGCCGATCCCAGGATGGTGAGCAGTTCTTC	CASSRSQDGEQFF
-	TRBV12-5	-	TRBJ1-1	TGTGCTAGTGGCATGGGGGGCCTGAACACTGAAGCTTTCTTT	CASGMGGLNTEAFF
-	TRBV4-3	TRBD1	TRBJ2-7	TGCGCCAGCAGCCGTGGACAGGGGCCTTCCTACGAGCAGTACTTC	CASSRGQGPSYEQYF
once	TRBV28	TRBD1	TRBJ2-7	TGTGCCAGCAGTTTACGGACAGGACGAGGGGTTGAGCAGTACTTC	CASSLRTGRGVEQYF
-	TRBV7-2	-	TRBJ2-7	TGTGCCAGCAGCTTAGAATTAGCGGACTCCTACGAGCAGTACTTC	CASSLELADSYEQYF
-	TRBV10-3	-	TRBJ1-1	TGTGCCATCAGGAGGGTGGCGGACACTGAAGCTTTCTTT	CAIRRVADTEAFF
-	TRBV27	-	TRBJ1-2	TGTGCCAGCAGTTTAGGGGCTGGATACTATGGCTACACCTTC	CASSLGAGYYGYTF
-	TRBV5-6	TRBD1	TRBJ1-2	TGTGCCAGCAGCCCGCTCGAGGGACAGGGCGGCGGCTACACCTTC	CASSPLEGQGGGYTF
-	TRBV29-1	-	TRBJ2-7	TGCAGCGTCCGGGGGCGAATCTACGAGCAGTACTTC	CSVRGRIYEQYF
-	TRBV9	-	TRBJ2-5	TGTGCCAGCAGCGACGGGGCACAGCTTCAAGAGACCCAGTACTTC	CASSDGAQLQETQYF
-	TRBV25-1	-	TRBJ1-4	TGTGCCAGCAGTGAATATGGGGCAGGGAACGAAAAACTGTTTTTT	CASSEYGAGNEKLFF
-	TRBV7-2	-	TRBJ1-1	TGTGCCAGCAGCTTAGGCAGGGTCGCTGAAGCTTTCTTT	CASSLGRVAEAFF
-	TRBV19	-	TRBJ2-7	TGTGCCAGTAGTACCCTCCGGGGCCCCTTAGGATACGAGCAGTACTTC	CASSTLRGPLGYEQYF
-	TRBV29-1	TRBD1	TRBJ2-2	TGCAGCGTTGTTCAGGGGGTGGTCGGGGAGCTGTTTTTT	CSVVQGVVGELFF
-	TRBV7-9	TRBD1	TRBJ1-4	TGTGCCAGCAGCCCACAGGGGGTTGGCTTGAAACTGTTTTTT	CASSPQGVGLKLFF
-	TRBV9	TRBD2	TRBJ2-5	TGTGCCAGCAGCGTAGGCCCATGGGGGGGCCAAGAGACCCAGTACTTC	CASSVGPWGGQETQYF
once	TRBV7-8	-	TRBJ2-5	TGTGCCAGCAGCCCGAGACGAGAGACCCAGTACTTC	CASSPRRETQYF
-	TRBV5-6	-	TRBJ1-1	TGTGCCAGCAGCTTGGTTTCCACTGAAGCTTTCTTT	CASSLVSTEAFF
-	TRBV28	TRBD1	TRBJ1-1	TGTGCCAGCAGTTTACCAGGGGGAGGGACTGAAGCTTTCTTT	CASSLPGGGTEAFF
few	TRBV19	TRBD1	TRBJ1-2	TGTGCCAGTAGTCCCCGACAGGGGGCTAGGAACGGCTACACCTTC	CASSPRQGARNGYTF
-	TRBV10-3	TRBD2	TRBJ2-3	TGTGCCATCAGTGAGGTAGGGCGGGAGGGCCGAGATACGCAGTATTTT	CAISEVGREGRDTQYF
-	TRBV19	-	TRBJ2-7	TGTGCCAGTAAAGACAGTTACGAGCAGTACTTC	CASKDSYEQYF